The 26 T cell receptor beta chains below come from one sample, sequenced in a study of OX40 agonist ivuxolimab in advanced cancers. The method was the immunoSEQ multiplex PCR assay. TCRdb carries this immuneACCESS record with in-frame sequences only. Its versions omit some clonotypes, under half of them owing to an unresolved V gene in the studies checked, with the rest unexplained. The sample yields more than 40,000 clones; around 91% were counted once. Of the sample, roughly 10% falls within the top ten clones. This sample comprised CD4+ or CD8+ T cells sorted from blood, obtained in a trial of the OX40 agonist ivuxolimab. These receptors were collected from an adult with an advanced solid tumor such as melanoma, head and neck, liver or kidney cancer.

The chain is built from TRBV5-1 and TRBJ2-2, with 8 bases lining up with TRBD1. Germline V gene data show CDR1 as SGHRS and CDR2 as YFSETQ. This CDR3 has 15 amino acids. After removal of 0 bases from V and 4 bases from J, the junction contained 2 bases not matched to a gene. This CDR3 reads CASSLATGGTGELFF. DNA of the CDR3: TGCGCCAGCAGCTTGGCTACAGGGGGCACCGGGGAGCTGTTTTTT.

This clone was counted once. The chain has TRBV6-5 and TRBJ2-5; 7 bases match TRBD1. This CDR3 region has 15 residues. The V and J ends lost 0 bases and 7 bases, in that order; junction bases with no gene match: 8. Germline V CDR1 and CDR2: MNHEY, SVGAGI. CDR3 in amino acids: CASSYSRDRVGTQYF. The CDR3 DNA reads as TGTGCCAGCAGTTACTCAAGAGACAGGGTCGGGACCCAGTACTTC.

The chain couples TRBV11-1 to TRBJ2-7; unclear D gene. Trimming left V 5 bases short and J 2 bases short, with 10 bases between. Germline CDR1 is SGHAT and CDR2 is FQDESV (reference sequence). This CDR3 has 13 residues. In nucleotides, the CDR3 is TGTGCCAGCAGCCGGTTGTTAGCCTACGAGCAGTACTTC. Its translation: CASSRLLAYEQYF.

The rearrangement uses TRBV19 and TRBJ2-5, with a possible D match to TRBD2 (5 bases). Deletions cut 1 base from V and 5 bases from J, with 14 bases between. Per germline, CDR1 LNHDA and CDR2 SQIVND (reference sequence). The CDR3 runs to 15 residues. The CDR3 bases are TGTGCCAGTAGTATAGTTTTACACCGAGGGGAGACCCAGTACTTC. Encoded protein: CASSIVLHRGETQYF.

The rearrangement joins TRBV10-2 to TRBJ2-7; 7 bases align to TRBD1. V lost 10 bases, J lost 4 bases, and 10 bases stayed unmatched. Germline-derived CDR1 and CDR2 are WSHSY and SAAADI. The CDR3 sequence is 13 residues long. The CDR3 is CATLDRVQYEQYF. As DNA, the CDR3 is TGCGCCACCTTAGACAGGGTGCAATACGAGCAGTACTTC.

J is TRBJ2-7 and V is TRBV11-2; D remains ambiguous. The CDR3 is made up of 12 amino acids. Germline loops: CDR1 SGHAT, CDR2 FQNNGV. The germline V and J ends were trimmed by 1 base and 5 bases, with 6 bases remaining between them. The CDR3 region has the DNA TGTGCCAGCAGCTTAGGGAGCCACGAGCAGTACTTC. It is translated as CASSLGSHEQYF.

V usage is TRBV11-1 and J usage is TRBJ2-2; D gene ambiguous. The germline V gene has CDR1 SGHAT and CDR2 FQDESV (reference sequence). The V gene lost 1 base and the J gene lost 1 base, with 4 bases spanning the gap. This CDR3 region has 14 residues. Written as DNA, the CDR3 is TGTGCCAGCAGCTTAGGAAGGAACACCGGGGAGCTGTTTTTT. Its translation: CASSLGRNTGELFF.

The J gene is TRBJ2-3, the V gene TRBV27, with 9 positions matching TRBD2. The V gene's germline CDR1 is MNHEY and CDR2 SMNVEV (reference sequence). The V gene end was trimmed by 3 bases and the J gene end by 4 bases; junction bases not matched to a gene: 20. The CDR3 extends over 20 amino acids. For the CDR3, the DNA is TGTGCCAGCAGTTTTACCCCTGTGGTAGCGGGGGCGCCGAAAGCAGATACGCAGTATTTT. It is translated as CASSFTPVVAGAPKADTQYF.

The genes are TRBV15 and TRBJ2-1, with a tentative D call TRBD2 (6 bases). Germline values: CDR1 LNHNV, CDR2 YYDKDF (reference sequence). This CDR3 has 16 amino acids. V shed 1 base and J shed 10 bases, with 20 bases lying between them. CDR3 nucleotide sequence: TGTGCCACCAGCAGAGTTGGGATTAAGTTAGCGGAAGAGCAGTTCTTC. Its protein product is CATSRVGIKLAEEQFF.

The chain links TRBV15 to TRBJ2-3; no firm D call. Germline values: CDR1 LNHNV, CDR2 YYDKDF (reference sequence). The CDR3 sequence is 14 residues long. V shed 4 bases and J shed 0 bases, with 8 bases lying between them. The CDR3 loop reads CATSITPSTDTQYF. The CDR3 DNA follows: TGTGCCACCAGCATCACTCCTAGCACAGATACGCAGTATTTT.

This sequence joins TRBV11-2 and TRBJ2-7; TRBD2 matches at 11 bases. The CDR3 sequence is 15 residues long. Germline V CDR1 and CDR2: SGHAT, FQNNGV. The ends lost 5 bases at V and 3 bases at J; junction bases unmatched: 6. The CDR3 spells CASSPPSGRYYEQYF. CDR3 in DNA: TGTGCCAGCAGCCCCCCTAGCGGGAGGTACTACGAGCAGTACTTC.

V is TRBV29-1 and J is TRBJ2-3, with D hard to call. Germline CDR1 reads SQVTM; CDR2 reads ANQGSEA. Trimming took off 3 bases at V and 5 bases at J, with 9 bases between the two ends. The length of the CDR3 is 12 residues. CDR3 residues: CSVDPNLDTQYF. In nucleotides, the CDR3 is TGCAGCGTTGACCCGAATTTAGATACGCAGTATTTT.

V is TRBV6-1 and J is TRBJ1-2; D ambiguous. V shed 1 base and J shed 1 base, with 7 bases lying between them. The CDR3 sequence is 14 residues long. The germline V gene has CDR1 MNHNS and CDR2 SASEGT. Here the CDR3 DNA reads TGTGCCAGCAGTGAAGGCGGGGATAACTATGGCTACACCTTC. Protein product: CASSEGGDNYGYTF.

The CDR3 coding sequence is TGCGCCAGCAGCCAAGGGACAGGGACCTACGAGCAGTACTTC. This sequence encodes CASSQGTGTYEQYF. This chain links TRBV4-3 with TRBJ2-7; 8 bases map to TRBD1. The CDR3 runs 14 residues. The J segment lost 2 bases and the V segment lost 1 base, leaving 1 base of the junction unmatched. Germline assignment: CDR1 LGHNA and CDR2 YSLEER.

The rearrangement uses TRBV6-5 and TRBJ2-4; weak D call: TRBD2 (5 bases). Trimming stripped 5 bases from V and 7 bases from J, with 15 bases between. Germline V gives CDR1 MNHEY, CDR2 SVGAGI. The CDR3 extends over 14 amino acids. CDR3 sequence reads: CASSTGGVGNIQYF. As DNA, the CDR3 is TGTGCCAGCAGTACCGGAGGAGTTGGGAACATTCAGTACTTC.

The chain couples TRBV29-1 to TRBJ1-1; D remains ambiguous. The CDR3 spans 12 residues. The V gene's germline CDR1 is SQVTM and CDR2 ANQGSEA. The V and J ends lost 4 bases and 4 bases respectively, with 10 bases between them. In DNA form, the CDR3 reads TGCAGCGTTGTTGGGGTCAGCACTGAAGCTTTCTTT. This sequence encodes CSVVGVSTEAFF.

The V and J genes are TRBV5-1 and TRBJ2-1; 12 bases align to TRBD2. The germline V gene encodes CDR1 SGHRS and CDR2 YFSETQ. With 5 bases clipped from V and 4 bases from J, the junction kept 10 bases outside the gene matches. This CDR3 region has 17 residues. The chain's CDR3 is CASRPPGLAGGYNEQFF. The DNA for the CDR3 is TGCGCCAGCAGGCCCCCCGGGCTAGCGGGGGGGTACAATGAGCAGTTCTTC.

In DNA, the CDR3 is TGTGCCAGTAGTATAACTCCGGGCCACAACAATGAGCAGTTCTTC. Residues: CASSITPGHNNEQFF. The J gene is TRBJ2-1, the V gene TRBV19; no reliable D call. The germline V gene encodes CDR1 LNHDA and CDR2 SQIVND (reference sequence). The CDR3 totals 15 residues. The V end was cut by 2 bases, the J end by 5 bases, with 13 bases between.

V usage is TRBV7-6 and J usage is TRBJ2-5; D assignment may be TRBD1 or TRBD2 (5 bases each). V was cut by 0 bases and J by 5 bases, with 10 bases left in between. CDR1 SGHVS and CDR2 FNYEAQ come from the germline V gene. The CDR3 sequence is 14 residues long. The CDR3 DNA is TGTGCCAGCAGCTTAGCATCTGGGACGGAGACCCAGTACTTC. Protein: CASSLASGTETQYF.

In nucleotides, the CDR3 is TGTGCCAGCTCACCGATTAGCTCCTACGAGCAGTACTTC. It encodes CASSPISSYEQYF. The J gene is TRBJ2-7, the V gene TRBV28, with unresolved D. Germline CDR1 reads MDHEN; CDR2 reads SYDVKM. V shed 8 bases and J shed 0 bases, with 11 bases lying between them. The CDR3 is 13 amino acids.

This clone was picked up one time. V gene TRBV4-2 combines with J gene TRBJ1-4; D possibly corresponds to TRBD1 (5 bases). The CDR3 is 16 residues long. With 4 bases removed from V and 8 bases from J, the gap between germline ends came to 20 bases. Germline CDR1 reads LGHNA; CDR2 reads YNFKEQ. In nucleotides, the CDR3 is TGTGCCAGCAGCCCATCCGGGGCCGTAGGAAGGGAAAAACTGTTTTTT. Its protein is CASSPSGAVGREKLFF.

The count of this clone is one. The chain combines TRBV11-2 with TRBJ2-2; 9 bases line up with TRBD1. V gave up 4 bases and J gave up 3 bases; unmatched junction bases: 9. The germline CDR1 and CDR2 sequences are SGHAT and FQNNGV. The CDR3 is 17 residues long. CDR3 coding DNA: TGTGCCAGCAGCTGGAGAGGGACAGGGTGGGACACCGGGGAGCTGTTTTTT. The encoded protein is CASSWRGTGWDTGELFF.

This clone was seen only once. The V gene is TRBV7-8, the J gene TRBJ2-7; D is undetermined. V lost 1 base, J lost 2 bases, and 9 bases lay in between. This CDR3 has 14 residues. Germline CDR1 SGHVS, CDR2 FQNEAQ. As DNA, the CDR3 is TGTGCCAGCAGCTTAGAAGCCTTCGCCTACGAGCAGTACTTC. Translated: CASSLEAFAYEQYF.

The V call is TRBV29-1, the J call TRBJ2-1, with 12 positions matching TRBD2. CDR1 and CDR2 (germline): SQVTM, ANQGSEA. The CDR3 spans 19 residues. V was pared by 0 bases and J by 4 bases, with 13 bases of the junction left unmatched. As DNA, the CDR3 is TGCAGCGTTGAAGATCCTCTAGCGGGAGGGCCGGGTGGTTACAATGAGCAGTTCTTC. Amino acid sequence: CSVEDPLAGGPGGYNEQFF.

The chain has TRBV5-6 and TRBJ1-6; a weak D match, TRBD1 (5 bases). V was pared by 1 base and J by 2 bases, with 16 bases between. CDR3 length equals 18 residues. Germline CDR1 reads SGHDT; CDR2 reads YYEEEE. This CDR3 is CASSLLGSRTTYNSPLHF. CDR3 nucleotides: TGTGCCAGCAGCTTGTTAGGCTCCAGGACAACCTATAATTCACCCCTCCACTTT.

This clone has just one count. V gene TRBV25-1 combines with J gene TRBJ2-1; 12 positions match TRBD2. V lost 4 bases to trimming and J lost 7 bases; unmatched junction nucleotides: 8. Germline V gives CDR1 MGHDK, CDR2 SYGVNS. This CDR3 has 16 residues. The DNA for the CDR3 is TGTGCCAGCAGTGTTCGGACTAGCGGGATTAGGAATGAGCAGTTCTTC. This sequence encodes CASSVRTSGIRNEQFF.